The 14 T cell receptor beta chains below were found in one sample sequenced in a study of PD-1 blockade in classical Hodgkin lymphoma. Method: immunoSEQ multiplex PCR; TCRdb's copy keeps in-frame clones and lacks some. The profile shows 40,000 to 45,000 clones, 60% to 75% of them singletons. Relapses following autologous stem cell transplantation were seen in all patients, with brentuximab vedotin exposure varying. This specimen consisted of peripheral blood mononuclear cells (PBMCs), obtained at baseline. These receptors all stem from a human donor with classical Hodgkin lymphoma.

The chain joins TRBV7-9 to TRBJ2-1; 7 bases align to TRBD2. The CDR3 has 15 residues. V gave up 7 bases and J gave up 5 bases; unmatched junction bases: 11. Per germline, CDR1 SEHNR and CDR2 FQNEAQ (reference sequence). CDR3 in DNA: TGTGCCAGCACACGGGACGTGGGGGGGGACAATGAGCAGTTCTTC. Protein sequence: CASTRDVGGDNEQFF.

The CDR3 protein is CASSFVWTGGNEKLFF. CDR3 coding DNA: TGTGCCAGCAGTTTTGTATGGACAGGGGGTAATGAAAAACTGTTTTTT. The chain links TRBV28 to TRBJ1-4, with 10 bases identical to TRBD1. The germline V gene has CDR1 MDHEN and CDR2 SYDVKM. The CDR3 is made up of 16 amino acids. Trimming cost V 3 bases and J 4 bases; bases outside gene matches: 5. The whole variable domain, remainder taken from reference TRBV28 and TRBJ1-4, is DVKVTQSSRYLVKRTGEKVFLECVQDMDHENMFWYRQDPGLGLRLIYFSYDVKMKEKGDIPEGYSVSREKKERFSLILESASTNQTSMYLCASSFVWTGGNEKLFFGSGTQLSVL.

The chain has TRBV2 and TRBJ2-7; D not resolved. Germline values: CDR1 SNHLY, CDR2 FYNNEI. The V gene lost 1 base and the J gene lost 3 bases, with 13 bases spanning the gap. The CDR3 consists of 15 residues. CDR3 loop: CASSEGMGGYYEQYF. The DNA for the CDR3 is TGTGCCAGCAGTGAAGGAATGGGCGGATACTACGAGCAGTACTTC.

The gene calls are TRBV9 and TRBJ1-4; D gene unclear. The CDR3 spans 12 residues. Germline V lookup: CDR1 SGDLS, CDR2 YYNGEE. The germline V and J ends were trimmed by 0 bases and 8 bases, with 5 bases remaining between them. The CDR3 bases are TGTGCCAGCAGCGTAGCTGGGGAAAAACTGTTTTTT. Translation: CASSVAGEKLFF.

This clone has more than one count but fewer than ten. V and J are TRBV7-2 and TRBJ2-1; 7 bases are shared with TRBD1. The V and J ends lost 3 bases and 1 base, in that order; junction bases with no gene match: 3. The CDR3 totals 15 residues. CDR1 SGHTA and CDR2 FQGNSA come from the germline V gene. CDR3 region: CASSFQGESYNEQFF. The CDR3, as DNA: TGTGCCAGCAGCTTCCAGGGGGAATCCTACAATGAGCAGTTCTTC.

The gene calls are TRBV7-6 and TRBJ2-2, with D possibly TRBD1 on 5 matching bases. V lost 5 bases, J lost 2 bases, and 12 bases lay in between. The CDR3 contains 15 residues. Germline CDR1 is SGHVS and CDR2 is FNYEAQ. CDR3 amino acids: CASSARQRNTGELFF. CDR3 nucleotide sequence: TGTGCCAGCAGCGCCCGACAGCGAAACACCGGGGAGCTGTTTTTT.

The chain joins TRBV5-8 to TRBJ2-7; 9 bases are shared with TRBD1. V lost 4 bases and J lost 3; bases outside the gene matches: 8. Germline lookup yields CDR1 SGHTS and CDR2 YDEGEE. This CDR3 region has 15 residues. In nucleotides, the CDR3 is TGTGCCAGCAGCCTTTGGACAGGGGAGGTCTACGAGCAGTACTTC. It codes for CASSLWTGEVYEQYF.

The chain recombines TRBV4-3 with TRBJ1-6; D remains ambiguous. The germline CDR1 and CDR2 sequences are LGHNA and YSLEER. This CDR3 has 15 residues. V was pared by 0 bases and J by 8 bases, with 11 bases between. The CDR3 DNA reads TGCGCCAGCAGCCAAGATTGGCACAGCTATTCACCCCTCCACTTT. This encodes CASSQDWHSYSPLHF.

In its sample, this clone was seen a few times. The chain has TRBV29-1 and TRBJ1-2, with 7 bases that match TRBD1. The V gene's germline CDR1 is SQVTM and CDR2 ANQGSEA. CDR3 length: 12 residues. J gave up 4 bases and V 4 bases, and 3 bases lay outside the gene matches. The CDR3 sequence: CSVGDSSYGYTF. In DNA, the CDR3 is TGCAGCGTTGGGGACAGCTCCTATGGCTACACCTTC.

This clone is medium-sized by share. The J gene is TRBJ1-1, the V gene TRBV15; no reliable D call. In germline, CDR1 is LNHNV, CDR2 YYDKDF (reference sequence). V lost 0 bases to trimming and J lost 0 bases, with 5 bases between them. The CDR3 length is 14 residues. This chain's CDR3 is CATSRDPLNTEAFF. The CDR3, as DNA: TGTGCCACCAGCAGAGATCCGTTGAACACTGAAGCTTTCTTT.

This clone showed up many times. The CDR3 DNA sequence: TGTGCCAGCAGGGCCCTCCCATCATGGGAGCAGTTCTTC. It translates to CASRALPSWEQFF. The chain links TRBV6-5 to TRBJ2-1; no clear D. Deletions cut 6 bases from V and 10 bases from J, with 16 bases between. Looked up from germline, CDR1 is MNHEY and CDR2 is SVGAGI. CDR3 length equals 13 residues.

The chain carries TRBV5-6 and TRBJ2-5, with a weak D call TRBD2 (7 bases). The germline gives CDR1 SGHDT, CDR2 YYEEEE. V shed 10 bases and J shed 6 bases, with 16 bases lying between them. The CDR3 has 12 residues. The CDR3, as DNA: TGTGCCCTCCCTAGGGGGGGTCAGACCCAGTACTTC. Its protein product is CALPRGGQTQYF. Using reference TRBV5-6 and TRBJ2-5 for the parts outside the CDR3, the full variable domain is DAGVTQSPTHLIKTRGQQVTLRCSPKSGHDTVSWYQQALGQGPQFIFQYYEEEERQRGNFPDRFSGHQFPNYSSELNVNALLLGDSALYLCALPRGGQTQYFGPGTRLLVL.

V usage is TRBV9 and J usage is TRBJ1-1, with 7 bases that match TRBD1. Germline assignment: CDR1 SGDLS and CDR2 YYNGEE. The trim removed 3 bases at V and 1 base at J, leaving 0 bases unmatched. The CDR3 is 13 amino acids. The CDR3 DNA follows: TGTGCCAGCAGCGGACAGGGGAACACTGAAGCTTTCTTT. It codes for CASSGQGNTEAFF.

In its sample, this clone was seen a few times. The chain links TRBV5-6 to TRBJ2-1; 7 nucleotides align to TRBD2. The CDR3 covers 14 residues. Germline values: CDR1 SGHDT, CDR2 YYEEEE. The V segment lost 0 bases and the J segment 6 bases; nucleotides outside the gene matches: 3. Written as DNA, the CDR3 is TGTGCCAGCAGCTTGGGGACTAGTCTCAATGAGCAGTTCTTC. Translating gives CASSLGTSLNEQFF.